This T cell receptor beta chain is drawn from a study of blood T cell repertoires in COVID-19 (TCRdb year 2020). Background for the entire study: Samples from collaborators originated in the United States, Italy and Spain and spanned both the acute and convalescent phases of COVID-19. The prospective study material was composed of cDNA or gDNA derived from T cells, B-cell-depleted T cells, or PBMCs. HLA class I and class II types, where available, came from metadata supplied by the sample provider rather than from assay-based typing. The repertoires were made available in a free public database intended to serve as a resource for research on the immune response to SARS-CoV-2. Sample metadata almost always included a de-identified subject ID, COVID-19 status, age in years and sex. Subjects who had been exposed to COVID-19, were actively infected with it, or had recovered from it provided the deeply sampled blood TCRbeta repertoires that made up the dataset. The samples were drawn from two sources: the first 160 participants of the ongoing ImmuneRACE study, and 950 to 1,500 subjects contributed by 6 global collaborators. Summary of the overall study and its limitations: The amount of clinical and demographic metadata varied by source and participant and was provided uncurated.

TCRbeta CDR3 regions were amplified from genomic DNA by means of the immunoSEQ Assay, a bias-controlled multiplex PCR. On the authors' methods: Within the assay, amplification of reference gene primers was used to estimate how many nucleated cells each sample contained. Sequence reads were collapsed and filtered to measure the absolute abundance of every unique TCRbeta CDR3 rearrangement. For each sample, productive Simpson clonality was calculated by taking the square root of Simpson's diversity index across productive rearrangements. Entries here come from immuneACCESS through TCRdb and include only in-frame sequences with V and J called. Some clones fail to appear in such tables; in the studies checked, an unresolved V gene covers under half of the shortfall, and the cause of the remainder is unknown. V, J and clone size derive from that table, while D and trimming were established from the DNA sequence. The sample table holds around 160,000 clones, of which 82% were seen once. Over 12% of the sample is in the top ten clones.

Collaborating institutions collected whole blood in K2EDTA tubes following their own protocols. For TCRbeta analysis, collaborators shipped samples in one of three forms: frozen whole blood, isolated PBMCs, or DNA extracted from either of those sample types. There are 19 amino acids in the CDR3, from cysteine to phenylalanine inclusive. Kept here is only the CDR3 DNA, which spans 57 bases and is read in frame from base 1. V was cut back by 7 bases and J by 0 bases, leaving a gap of 26 bases between them. The germline V gene specifies SNHLY as CDR1 and FYNNEI as CDR2. Note on this clone: Its antigen is unknown. Base qualities were left out, and no much larger clone turns up one base away.

The chain is assembled from TRBV2 and TRBJ2-3; 5 matching bases give a weak D call of TRBD1. This sequence was found in a human donor with acute or convalescent COVID-19. The donor label of this sample is uncertain. The sequenced sample was peripheral blood. The CDR3 reads as follows: CASKGWTQTGPSSTDTQYF. The DNA sequence is as follows: TGTGCCAGCAAGGGATGGACACAAACTGGCCCCTCTAGCACAGATACGCAGTATTTT.